This T cell receptor beta chain was retrieved from a study of shared clonotypes between healthy human individuals. For the study at large: Donor ages ranged 18 to 49 years: a couple of women, a few men. Study-level findings and limits: The authors expected sequencing depth to affect clonotype sharing among donors. Large sequencing depth failed to make sorted-subset sequencing complete, rarefaction showed.

This CDR3 contains 16 residues. The V and J ends lost 2 bases and 6 bases, in that order; junction bases with no gene match: 8. In germline, CDR1 is SGHRS, CDR2 YFSETQ. Memory CD4+ cells were the fraction left after CD45RA+ naive selection. About this clone: Its cognate antigen is unknown.

Profiled with immunoSEQ multiplex PCR; TCRdb holds only in-frame clones, not every one. The table records around 1.5 million clones, approximately 98% of them present only once. Source material: naive CD4+ T cells sorted from blood. This sample's subset: CD45RA+ positively selected. The receptor comes from a man aged 25 to 40 in good health. V usage is TRBV5-1 and J usage is TRBJ2-1; TRBD2 aligns across 10 bases. The CDR3 coding sequence is TGCGCCAGCAGCTTTTTAGCGGGAGGAGGGGGCAATGAGCAGTTCTTC. Translation gives CASSFLAGGGGNEQFF. The whole variable domain, filled in from reference TRBV5-1 and TRBJ2-1, reads KAGVTQTPRYLIKTRGQQVTLSCSPISGHRSVSWYQQTPGQGLQFLFEYFSETQRNKGNFPGRFSGRQFSNSRSEMNVSTLELGDSALYLCASSFLAGGGGNEQFFGPGTRLTVL.